Listed below are T cell receptor beta chains from one sample, sequenced in a study of identical twins. TCRdb re-derived calls from the 5' RACE reads in MiXCR, one entry per CDR3 protein. Found here are a few hundred thousand distinct CDR3 sequences, 9.6% of them singletons; the top ten hold around 3.1%. The same data also went into a second study, on yellow fever vaccine responses in identical twins.

Sequenced material: PBMCs. These receptors came from a woman aged 18-30 years in good health. Both conserved end residues are part of each CDR3. The D gene is left open where the match is weak. Part of the rows lack a size; the others show once, few, many or a class for expanded clones.

d_call | clone_size | j_call | v_call | cdr3_aa | cdr3_nt
TRBD2 | - | TRBJ2-1 | TRBV6-5 | CASSYPGLAGVGNEQFF | TGTGCCAGCAGTTACCCCGGACTAGCGGGAGTAGGTAATGAGCAGTTCTTC
- | few | TRBJ1-4 | TRBV12-3/TRBV12-4 | CASSLAGRVATNEKLFF | TGTGCCAGCAGTTTAGCTGGCAGGGTGGCAACTAATGAAAAACTGTTTTTT
- | - | TRBJ1-5 | TRBV20-1 | CSAKLDSKNQPQHF | TGCAGTGCTAAACTGGACAGCAAAAATCAGCCCCAGCATTTT
- | many | TRBJ2-7 | TRBV7-3 | CASSSDPLSYEQYF | TGTGCCAGCAGCTCAGACCCCCTCTCCTACGAGCAGTACTTC
- | - | TRBJ1-1 | TRBV29-1 | CSVGGLGNTEAFF | TGCAGCGTTGGGGGACTAGGGAACACTGAAGCTTTCTTT
- | - | TRBJ2-5 | TRBV27 | CASTDPRGRETQYF | TGTGCCAGCACCGACCCTAGGGGGAGGGAGACCCAGTACTTC
- | few | TRBJ1-2 | TRBV28 | CASSLQIRASGYTF | TGTGCCAGCAGTTTACAGATCAGGGCATCGGGCTACACCTTC
TRBD2 | many | TRBJ2-7 | TRBV12-3/TRBV12-4 | CASFKRGTYEQYF | TGTGCCAGCTTTAAGCGGGGCACCTACGAGCAGTACTTC
- | many | TRBJ2-5 | TRBV7-9 | CASSLLLQETQYF | TGTGCCAGCAGCTTACTCCTCCAAGAGACCCAGTACTTC
- | few | TRBJ2-3 | TRBV24-1 | CATSDGPVTQYF | TGTGCCACCAGTGACGGGCCGGTTACGCAGTATTTT
TRBD1 | few | TRBJ2-5 | TRBV7-3 | CASRSTGGQETQYF | TGTGCCAGCAGGTCGACAGGGGGCCAAGAGACCCAGTACTTC
TRBD2 | many | TRBJ2-3 | TRBV6-4 | CASSDRSGGGTDTQYF | TGTGCCAGCAGTGATCGTTCGGGGGGAGGCACAGATACGCAGTATTTT
- | - | TRBJ2-1 | TRBV19 | CASSIDLTTGEQFF | TGTGCCAGTAGTATAGACCTGACTACCGGTGAGCAGTTCTTC
- | many | TRBJ2-7 | TRBV20-1 | CSARVIDEQYF | TGCAGTGCTAGAGTAATTGACGAGCAGTACTTC
- | few | TRBJ2-3 | TRBV7-9 | CASSPAPSSTDTQYF | TGTGCCAGCAGCCCAGCGCCCTCTAGCACAGATACGCAGTATTTT
TRBD2 | few | TRBJ2-3 | TRBV20-1 | CSATAGVTDTQYF | TGCAGTGCTACGGCGGGGGTAACAGATACGCAGTATTTT
TRBD2 | many | TRBJ2-1 | TRBV12-3/TRBV12-4 | CASSLRLAGGNEQFF | TGTGCCAGCAGTTTGAGGCTAGCGGGAGGGAATGAGCAGTTCTTC
- | few | TRBJ2-1 | TRBV29-1 | CSVERGSQFF | TGCAGCGTTGAGCGGGGCTCGCAGTTCTTC
- | - | TRBJ1-5 | TRBV12-3/TRBV12-4 | CASSFQNQPQHF | TGTGCCAGCAGTTTTCAAAATCAGCCCCAGCATTTT
- | - | TRBJ2-5 | TRBV5-1 | CASSLEFAEETQYF | TGCGCCAGCAGCTTGGAATTTGCGGAAGAGACCCAGTACTTC
- | - | TRBJ2-3 | TRBV4-2 | CASSREEGSRDTQYF | TGTGCCAGCAGCCGGGAGGAGGGCTCTAGAGATACGCAGTATTTT
- | - | TRBJ2-7 | TRBV7-6 | CASSLAAGSSGEQYF | TGTGCCAGCAGCTTAGCGGCAGGATCATCCGGGGAGCAGTACTTC
- | few | TRBJ1-6 | TRBV20-1 | CSGVEYRNSPLHF | TGCAGTGGGGTGGAATACAGGAATTCACCCCTCCACTTT
- | many | TRBJ2-7 | TRBV29-1 | CSVELLGGEQYF | TGCAGCGTTGAGTTGCTTGGGGGCGAGCAGTACTTC
TRBD2 | few | TRBJ2-1 | TRBV3-1 | CASRHSGLGDNEQFF | TGTGCCAGCAGGCATTCCGGACTAGGAGACAATGAGCAGTTCTTC
TRBD2 | many | TRBJ2-1 | TRBV7-2 | CASSPGFGEGHYEQFF | TGTGCCAGCAGCCCAGGATTCGGGGAGGGCCATTATGAGCAGTTCTTC
- | - | TRBJ2-7 | TRBV18 | CASSPPLSGQQYF | TGTGCCAGCTCACCCCCTTTGTCCGGTCAGCAGTACTTC